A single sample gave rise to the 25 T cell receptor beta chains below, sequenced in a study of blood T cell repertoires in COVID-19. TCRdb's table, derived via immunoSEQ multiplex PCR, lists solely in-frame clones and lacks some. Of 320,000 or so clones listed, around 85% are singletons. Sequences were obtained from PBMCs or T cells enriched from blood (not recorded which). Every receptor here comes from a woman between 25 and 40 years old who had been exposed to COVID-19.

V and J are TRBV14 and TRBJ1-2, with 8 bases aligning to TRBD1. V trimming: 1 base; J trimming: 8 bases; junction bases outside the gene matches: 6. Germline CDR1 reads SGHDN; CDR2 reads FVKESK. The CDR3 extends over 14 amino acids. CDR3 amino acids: CASSQGARGRGYTF. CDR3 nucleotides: TGTGCCAGCAGCCAAGGAGCCAGGGGGCGAGGCTACACCTTC.

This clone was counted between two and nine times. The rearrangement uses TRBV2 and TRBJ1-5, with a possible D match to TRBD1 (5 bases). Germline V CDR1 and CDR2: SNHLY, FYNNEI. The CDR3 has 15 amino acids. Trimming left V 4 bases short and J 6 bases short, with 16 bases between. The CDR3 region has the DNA TGTGCCAGCAGTGTCGATGGGCAGGGCGGTCAGCCCCAGCATTTT. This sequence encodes CASSVDGQGGQPQHF.

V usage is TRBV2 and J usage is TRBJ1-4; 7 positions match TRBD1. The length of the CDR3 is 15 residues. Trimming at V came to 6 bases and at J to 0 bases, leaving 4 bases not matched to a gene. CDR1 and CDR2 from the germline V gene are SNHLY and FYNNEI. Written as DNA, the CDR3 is TGTGCCAGCAGGCCGCAGGGGGCAACTAATGAAAAACTGTTTTTT. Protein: CASRPQGATNEKLFF.

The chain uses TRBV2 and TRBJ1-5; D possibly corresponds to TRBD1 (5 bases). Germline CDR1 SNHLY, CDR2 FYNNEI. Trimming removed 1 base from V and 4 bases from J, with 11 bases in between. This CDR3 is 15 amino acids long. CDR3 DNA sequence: TGTGCCAGCAGTGAAGACCAGGGTTGGAATCAGCCCCAGCATTTT. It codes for CASSEDQGWNQPQHF.

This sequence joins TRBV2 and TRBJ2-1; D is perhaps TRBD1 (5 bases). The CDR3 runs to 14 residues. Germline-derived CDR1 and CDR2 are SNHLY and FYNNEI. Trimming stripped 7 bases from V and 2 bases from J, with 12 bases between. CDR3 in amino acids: CASIGHKTYNEQFF. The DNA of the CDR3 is TGTGCCAGCATAGGACACAAGACCTACAATGAGCAGTTCTTC. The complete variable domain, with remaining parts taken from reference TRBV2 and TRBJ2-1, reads EPEVTQTPSHQVTQMGQEVILRCVPISNHLYFYWYRQILGQKVEFLVSFYNNEISEKSEIFDDQFSVERPDGSNFTLKIRSTKLEDSAMYFCASIGHKTYNEQFFGPGTRLTVL.

The CDR3 sequence: CASSTGGTGIDTQYF. Written as DNA, the CDR3 is TGTGCCAGCAGCACCGGTGGTACAGGAATAGATACGCAGTATTTT. The chain combines TRBV6-5 with TRBJ2-3, with D maybe TRBD1 (5 bases). Germline CDR1 reads MNHEY; CDR2 reads SVGAGI. This CDR3 region has 15 residues. V was trimmed by 6 bases and J by 5 bases, leaving 18 bases between them.

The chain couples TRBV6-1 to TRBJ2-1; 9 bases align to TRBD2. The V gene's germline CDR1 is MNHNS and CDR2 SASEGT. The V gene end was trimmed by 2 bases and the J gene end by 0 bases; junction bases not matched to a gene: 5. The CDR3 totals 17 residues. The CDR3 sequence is CASSELAGWSSYNEQFF. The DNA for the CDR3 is TGTGCCAGCAGTGAACTAGCGGGATGGAGCTCCTACAATGAGCAGTTCTTC.

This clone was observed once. CDR3 DNA: TGTGCCAGCACCTCGGGTCCCCAGCCCCAGCATTTT. This codes for CASTSGPQPQHF. The genes are TRBV28 and TRBJ1-5, with D hard to call. The V gene lost 7 bases and the J gene lost 7 bases, with 11 bases spanning the gap. Per germline, CDR1 MDHEN and CDR2 SYDVKM. The CDR3 covers 12 residues.

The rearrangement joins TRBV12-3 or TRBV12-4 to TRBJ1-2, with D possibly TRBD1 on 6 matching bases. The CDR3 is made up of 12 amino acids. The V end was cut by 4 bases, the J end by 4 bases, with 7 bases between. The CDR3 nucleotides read TGTGCCAGCAGTTCGGACAGCTATGGCTACACCTTC. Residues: CASSSDSYGYTF.

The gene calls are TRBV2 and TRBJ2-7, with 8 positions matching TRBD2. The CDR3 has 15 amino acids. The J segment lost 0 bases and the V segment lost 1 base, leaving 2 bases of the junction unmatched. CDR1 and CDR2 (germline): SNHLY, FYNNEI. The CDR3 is CASSEVTSDSYEQYF. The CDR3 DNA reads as TGTGCCAGCAGTGAAGTGACTAGCGACTCCTACGAGCAGTACTTC.

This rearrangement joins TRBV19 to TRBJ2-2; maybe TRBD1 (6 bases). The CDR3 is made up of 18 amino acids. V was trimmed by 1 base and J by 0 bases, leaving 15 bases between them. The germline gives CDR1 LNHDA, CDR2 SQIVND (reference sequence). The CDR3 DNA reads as TGTGCCAGTAGTATAGCAGGGGCTCGGGCGCCGAACACCGGGGAGCTGTTTTTT. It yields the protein CASSIAGARAPNTGELFF. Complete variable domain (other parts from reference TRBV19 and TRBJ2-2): DGGITQSPKYLFRKEGQNVTLSCEQNLNHDAMYWYRQDPGQGLRLIYYSQIVNDFQKGDIAEGYSVSREKKESFPLTVTSAQKNPTAFYLCASSIAGARAPNTGELFFGEGSRLTVL.

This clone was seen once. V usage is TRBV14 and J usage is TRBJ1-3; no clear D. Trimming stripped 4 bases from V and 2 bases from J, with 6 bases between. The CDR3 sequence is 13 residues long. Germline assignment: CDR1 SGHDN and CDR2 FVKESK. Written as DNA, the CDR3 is TGTGCCAGCAGCCCACGGGCTGGAAACACCATATATTTT. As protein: CASSPRAGNTIYF.

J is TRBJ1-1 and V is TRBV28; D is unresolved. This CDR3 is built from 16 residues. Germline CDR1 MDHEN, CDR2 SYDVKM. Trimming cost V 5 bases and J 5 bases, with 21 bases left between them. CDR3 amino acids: CASSPGGPLGVTEAFF. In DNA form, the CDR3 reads TGTGCCAGCAGTCCAGGCGGGCCCCTCGGAGTGACTGAAGCTTTCTTT.

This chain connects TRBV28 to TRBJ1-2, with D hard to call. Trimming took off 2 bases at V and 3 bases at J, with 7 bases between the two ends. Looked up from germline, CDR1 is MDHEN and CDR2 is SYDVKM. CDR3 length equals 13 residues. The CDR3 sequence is CASSLPQDYGYTF. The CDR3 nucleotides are TGTGCCAGCAGTTTACCGCAGGACTATGGCTACACCTTC.

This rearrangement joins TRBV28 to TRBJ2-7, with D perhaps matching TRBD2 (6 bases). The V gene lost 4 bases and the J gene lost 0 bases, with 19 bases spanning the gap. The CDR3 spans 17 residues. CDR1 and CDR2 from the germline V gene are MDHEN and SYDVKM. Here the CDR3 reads CASSSYTPGTYSYEQYF. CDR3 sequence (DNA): TGTGCCAGCAGTTCCTACACCCCCGGGACTTACTCCTACGAGCAGTACTTC.

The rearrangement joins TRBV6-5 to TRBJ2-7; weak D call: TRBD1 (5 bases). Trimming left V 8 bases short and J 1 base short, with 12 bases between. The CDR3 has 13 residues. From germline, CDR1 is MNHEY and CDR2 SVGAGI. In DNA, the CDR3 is TGTGCCAGCGAGTGGTCAGGGTCCTACGAGCAGTACTTC. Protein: CASEWSGSYEQYF.

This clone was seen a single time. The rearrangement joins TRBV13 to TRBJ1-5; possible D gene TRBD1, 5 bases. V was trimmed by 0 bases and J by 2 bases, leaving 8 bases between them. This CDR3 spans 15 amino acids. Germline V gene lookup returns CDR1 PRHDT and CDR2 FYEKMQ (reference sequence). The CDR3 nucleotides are TGTGCCAGCAGCTTAGGGGTCAGGGGCAATCAGCCCCAGCATTTT. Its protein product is CASSLGVRGNQPQHF. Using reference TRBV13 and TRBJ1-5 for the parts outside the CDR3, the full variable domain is AAGVIQSPRHLIKEKRETATLKCYPIPRHDTVYWYQQGPGQDPQFLISFYEKMQSDKGSIPDRFSAQQFSDYHSELNMSSLELGDSALYFCASSLGVRGNQPQHFGDGTRLSIL.

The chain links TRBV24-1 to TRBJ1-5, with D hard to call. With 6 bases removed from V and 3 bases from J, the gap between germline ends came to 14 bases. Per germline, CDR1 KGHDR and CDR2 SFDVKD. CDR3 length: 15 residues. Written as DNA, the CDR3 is TGTGCCACCAGTCCGGCGGGTGGGAACAATCAGCCCCAGCATTTT. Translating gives CATSPAGGNNQPQHF.

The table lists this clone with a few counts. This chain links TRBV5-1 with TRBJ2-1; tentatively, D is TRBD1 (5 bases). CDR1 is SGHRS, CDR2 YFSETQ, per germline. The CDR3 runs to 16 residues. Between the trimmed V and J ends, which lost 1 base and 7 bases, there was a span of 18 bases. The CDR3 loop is CASSLRVQGGRNEQFF. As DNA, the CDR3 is TGCGCCAGCAGCTTGAGAGTCCAGGGTGGTCGAAATGAGCAGTTCTTC. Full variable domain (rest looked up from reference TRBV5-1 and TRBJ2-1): KAGVTQTPRYLIKTRGQQVTLSCSPISGHRSVSWYQQTPGQGLQFLFEYFSETQRNKGNFPGRFSGRQFSNSRSEMNVSTLELGDSALYLCASSLRVQGGRNEQFFGPGTRLTVL.

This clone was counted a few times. DNA of the CDR3: TGTGCCTGGAGTACCCGGGGAGGAGAGACCCAGTACTTC. Protein product: CAWSTRGGETQYF. The rearrangement joins TRBV30 to TRBJ2-5; tentative D call: TRBD2 (6 bases). V dropped 2 bases and J dropped 4 bases, with 11 bases sitting between them. The CDR3 length is 13 residues. CDR1 and CDR2 (germline): GTSNPN, SVGIG (reference sequence).

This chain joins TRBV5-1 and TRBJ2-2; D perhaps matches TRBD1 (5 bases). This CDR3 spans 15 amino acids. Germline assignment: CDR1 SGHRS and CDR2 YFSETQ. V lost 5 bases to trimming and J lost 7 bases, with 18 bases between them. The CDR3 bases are TGCGCCAGCAGTTTAAGGTGGGGCGAAGGCGGGGAGCTGTTTTTT. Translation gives CASSLRWGEGGELFF.

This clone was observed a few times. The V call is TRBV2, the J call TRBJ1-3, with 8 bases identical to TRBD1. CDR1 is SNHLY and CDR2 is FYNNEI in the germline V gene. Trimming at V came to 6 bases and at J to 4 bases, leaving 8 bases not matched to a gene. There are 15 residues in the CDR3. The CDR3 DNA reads TGTGCCAGCAGAGCTGGGACAGGAGGAGGAAACACCATATATTTT. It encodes CASRAGTGGGNTIYF.

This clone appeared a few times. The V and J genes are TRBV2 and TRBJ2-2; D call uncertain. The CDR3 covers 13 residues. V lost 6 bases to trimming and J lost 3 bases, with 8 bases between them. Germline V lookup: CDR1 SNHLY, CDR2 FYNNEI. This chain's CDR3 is CASRRLDTGELFF. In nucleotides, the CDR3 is TGTGCCAGCAGGCGGCTGGACACCGGGGAGCTGTTTTTT.

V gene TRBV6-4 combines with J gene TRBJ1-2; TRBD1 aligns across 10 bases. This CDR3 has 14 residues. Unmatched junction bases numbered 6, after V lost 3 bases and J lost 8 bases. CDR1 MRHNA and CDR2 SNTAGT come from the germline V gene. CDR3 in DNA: TGTGCCAGCAGTGAAATTGGGACAGGGGTCGGCTACACCTTC. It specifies CASSEIGTGVGYTF.

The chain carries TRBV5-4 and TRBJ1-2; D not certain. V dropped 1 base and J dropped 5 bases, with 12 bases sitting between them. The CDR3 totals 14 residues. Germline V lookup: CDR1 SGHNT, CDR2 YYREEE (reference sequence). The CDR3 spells CASSLRGVEYGYTF. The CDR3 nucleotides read TGTGCCAGCAGCTTGCGCGGGGTTGAGTATGGCTACACCTTC.